Following are 15 T cell receptor beta chains from one sample sequenced in a study of blood T cell repertoires in COVID-19. Assay used: immunoSEQ multiplex PCR; TCRdb lists only in-frame clones, some missing. Among over 110,000 clones listed, nearly 85% were seen once. Sequenced: PBMCs or T cells enriched from blood (not recorded which). Receptors originate from a man aged 50 or older in a cohort exposed to, infected with or recovered from COVID-19 (not recorded which).

V gene TRBV7-6 combines with J gene TRBJ2-1; 9 bases line up with TRBD2. V shed 2 bases, J shed 4 bases, and the junction held 9 bases outside the gene matches. CDR3 size: 17 residues. Per the germline V gene, CDR1 is SGHVS and CDR2 is FNYEAQ. The CDR3 loop is CASSLTLAGRKYNEQFF. Written as DNA, the CDR3 is TGTGCCAGCAGCTTAACCCTAGCGGGGAGGAAGTACAATGAGCAGTTCTTC. The entire variable domain, with the rest obtained from reference TRBV7-6 and TRBJ2-1, is as follows: GAGVSQSPRYKVTKRGQDVALRCDPISGHVSLYWYRQALGQGPEFLTYFNYEAQQDKSGLPNDRFSAERPEGSISTLTIQRTEQRDSAMYRCASSLTLAGRKYNEQFFGPGTRLTVL.

The rearrangement joins TRBV18 to TRBJ1-4, with D maybe TRBD1 (6 bases). The CDR3 covers 14 residues. Trimming shortened V by 5 bases and J by 0 bases, and 7 bases separated the two germline ends. Germline V gene data show CDR1 as KGHSH and CDR2 as LQKENI. The CDR3 coding sequence is TGTGCCAGCTCAGGGGGCACAACTAATGAAAAACTGTTTTTT. It codes for CASSGGTTNEKLFF.

The chain recombines TRBV5-1 with TRBJ2-1; no clear D. Between the trimmed V and J ends, which lost 0 bases and 9 bases, there was a span of 4 bases. The germline V gene has CDR1 SGHRS and CDR2 YFSETQ. The CDR3 has 11 residues. CDR3 in DNA: TGCGCCAGCAGCTTGGAAGCTGAGCAGTTCTTC. Its translation: CASSLEAEQFF.

This clone was found a few times. The chain has TRBV6-6 and TRBJ2-1, with a weak D call TRBD2 (6 bases). The CDR3 runs 13 residues. V was cut by 11 bases and J by 9 bases, with 20 bases left in between. The V gene's germline CDR1 is MNHNY and CDR2 SVGAGI (reference sequence). The CDR3 protein is CAVSLEEGGEQFF. CDR3 coding DNA: TGTGCCGTGTCCCTCGAGGAGGGAGGTGAGCAGTTCTTC.

The CDR3 region is CASSETGTGPYEQYF. The DNA for the CDR3 is TGTGCCAGCAGTGAAACCGGGACAGGGCCCTACGAGCAGTACTTC. The gene calls are TRBV6-1 and TRBJ2-7, with 9 bases identical to TRBD1. The CDR3 spans 15 residues. Per germline, CDR1 MNHNS and CDR2 SASEGT. The ends lost 2 bases at V and 2 bases at J; junction bases unmatched: 4.

This clone was found many times. The gene calls are TRBV11-1 and TRBJ1-1, with D hard to call. V gave up 3 bases and J gave up 1 base, with 6 bases separating them. Germline assignment: CDR1 SGHAT and CDR2 FQDESV (reference sequence). This CDR3 contains 13 residues. The CDR3 nucleotides are TGTGCCAGCAGCTTTAGAGCGAACACTGAAGCTTTCTTT. It is translated as CASSFRANTEAFF.

The CDR3 loop reads CASSLAQSETQYF. The CDR3 DNA reads TGTGCCAGCAGCCTAGCCCAGAGTGAGACCCAGTACTTC. This chain links TRBV6-5 with TRBJ2-5, with a possible D match to TRBD2 (5 bases). Germline-derived CDR1 and CDR2 are MNHEY and SVGAGI. This CDR3 is built from 13 residues. V was shortened by 6 bases and J by 5 bases, with 13 bases between the two germline ends.

This clone showed up just once. The chain employs TRBV12-5 and TRBJ1-1; possible D gene TRBD1, 6 bases. This CDR3 has 18 amino acids. Germline V gene data show CDR1 as LGHNT and CDR2 as FRNRAP. V lost 3 bases and J 2 bases, leaving 22 bases between the germline ends. The CDR3 here is CASGFLSSRTAFNTEAFF. The CDR3 coding sequence is TGTGCTAGTGGTTTTCTCTCGAGCCGGACAGCCTTCAACACTGAAGCTTTCTTT. Together with reference TRBV12-5 and TRBJ1-1, the CDR3 gives the full variable domain: DARVTQTPRHKVTEMGQEVTMRCQPILGHNTVFWYRQTMMQGLELLAYFRNRAPLDDSGMPKDRFSAEMPDATLATLKIQPSEPRDSAVYFCASGFLSSRTAFNTEAFFGQGTRLTVV.

The genes are TRBV10-3 and TRBJ1-1; 8 bases align to TRBD1. Germline V gives CDR1 ENHRY, CDR2 SYGVKD. The V segment lost 0 bases and the J segment 6 bases; nucleotides outside the gene matches: 6. CDR3 length equals 15 residues. CDR3 nucleotide sequence: TGTGCCATCAGTGAGTCCACAGGGGGTTTCGCTGAAGCTTTCTTT. Amino acid sequence: CAISESTGGFAEAFF.

This rearrangement joins TRBV9 to TRBJ1-3, with D possibly matching TRBD1 (6 bases). Trimming cost V 3 bases and J 0 bases, with 16 bases left between them. The CDR3 has 17 amino acids. Germline CDR1 is SGDLS and CDR2 is YYNGEE. In DNA, the CDR3 is TGTGCCAGCAGCGATCCTCCCGGGACAAACTCTGGAAACACCATATATTTT. Translation gives CASSDPPGTNSGNTIYF.

This chain links TRBV28 with TRBJ1-1, with no clear D. Trimming left V 3 bases short and J 12 bases short, with 14 bases between. Germline CDR1 is MDHEN and CDR2 is SYDVKM. The CDR3 totals 12 residues. The CDR3 sequence: CASSFFKLPTFF. Written as DNA, the CDR3 is TGTGCCAGCAGTTTTTTCAAACTCCCGACTTTCTTT.

The V call is TRBV28, the J call TRBJ2-1; TRBD2 matches 8 bases. With 3 bases clipped from V and 10 bases from J, the junction kept 5 bases outside the gene matches. The CDR3 contains 13 residues. Germline V gene data show CDR1 as MDHEN and CDR2 as SYDVKM. CDR3 loop: CASSLGAGEEQFF. The CDR3 DNA reads TGTGCCAGCAGTTTGGGAGCGGGAGAGGAGCAGTTCTTC.

The rearrangement links TRBV5-8 to TRBJ2-1; unclear D gene. Trimming stripped 9 bases from V and 7 bases from J, with 11 bases between. The CDR3 extends over 11 amino acids. Per the germline V gene, CDR1 is SGHTS and CDR2 is YDEGEE. The CDR3 coding sequence is TGTGCCATTCGAGGAGAAAATGAGCAGTTCTTC. Translated: CAIRGENEQFF.

The rearrangement links TRBV9 to TRBJ2-3; D uncertain. From germline, CDR1 is SGDLS and CDR2 YYNGEE. With 0 bases removed from V and 4 bases from J, the gap between germline ends came to 12 bases. The CDR3 length is 15 residues. This CDR3 reads CASSVEPSESDTQYF. In nucleotides, the CDR3 is TGTGCCAGCAGCGTAGAACCCAGCGAGTCAGATACGCAGTATTTT.

A single count supports this clone. V gene TRBV18 combines with J gene TRBJ1-1; maybe TRBD1 (6 bases). The V gene's germline CDR1 is KGHSH and CDR2 LQKENI. Trimming stripped 5 bases from V and 0 bases from J, with 16 bases between. The CDR3 is 16 amino acids. The CDR3 is CASSGSLDRMNTEAFF. Here the CDR3 DNA reads TGTGCCAGCTCAGGGTCCCTGGACAGAATGAACACTGAAGCTTTCTTT. The full variable domain, completed using reference TRBV18 and TRBJ1-1, is NAGVMQNPRHLVRRRGQEARLRCSPMKGHSHVYWYRQLPEEGLKFMVYLQKENIIDESGMPKERFSAEFPKEGPSILRIQQVVRGDSAAYFCASSGSLDRMNTEAFFGQGTRLTVV.